The TCR beta chain under discussion was sequenced for a study of T-cell reconstitution after alpha-beta-depleted transplantation in children. This clonotype was detected a few times. Unique molecular identifiers were incorporated into the prepared TCRbeta library. One entry per CDR3 protein, called by TCRdb with MiXCR from the PCR reads. The sample lists about 610,000 distinct CDR3 sequences, under 12% occurring once. CDR1 is SGHRS and CDR2 is YFSETQ in the germline V gene. V lost 4 bases to trimming and J lost 5 bases; unmatched junction nucleotides: 10. The CDR3 spans 15 residues. The sequence was collected from a human donor who donated a stem cell graft to a child with acute myeloid leukemia. The specimen comprised PBMCs from the stem cell graft donor, sampled from the stem cell graft. The chain is built from TRBV5-1 and TRBJ2-7; 9 nucleotides match TRBD1. The DNA of the CDR3 is TGCGCCAGCAGCCCACCCGGGACAGGGTATAACGAGCAGTACTTC. Protein sequence: CASSPPGTGYNEQYF. The full variable domain, in which reference TRBV5-1 and TRBJ2-7 provide the parts outside the CDR3, is KAGVTQTPRYLIKTRGQQVTLSCSPISGHRSVSWYQQTPGQGLQFLFEYFSETQRNKGNFPGRFSGRQFSNSRSEMNVSTLELGDSALYLCASSPPGTGYNEQYFGPGTRLTVT.